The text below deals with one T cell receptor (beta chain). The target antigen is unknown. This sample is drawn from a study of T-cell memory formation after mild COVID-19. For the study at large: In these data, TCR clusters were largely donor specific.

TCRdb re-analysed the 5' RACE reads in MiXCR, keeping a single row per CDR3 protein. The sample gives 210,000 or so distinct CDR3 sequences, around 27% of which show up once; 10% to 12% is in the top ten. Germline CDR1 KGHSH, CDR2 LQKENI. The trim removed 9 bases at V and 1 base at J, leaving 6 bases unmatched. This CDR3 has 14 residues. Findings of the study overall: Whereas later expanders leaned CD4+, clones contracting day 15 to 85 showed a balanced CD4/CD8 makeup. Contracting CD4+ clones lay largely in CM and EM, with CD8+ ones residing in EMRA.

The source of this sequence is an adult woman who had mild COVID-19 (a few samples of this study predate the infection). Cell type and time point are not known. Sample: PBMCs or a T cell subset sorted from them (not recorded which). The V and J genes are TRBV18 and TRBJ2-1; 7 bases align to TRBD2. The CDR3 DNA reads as TGTGCCAGTTCGGGGGGAGAATCCTACAATGAGCAGTTCTTC. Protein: CASSGGESYNEQFF.